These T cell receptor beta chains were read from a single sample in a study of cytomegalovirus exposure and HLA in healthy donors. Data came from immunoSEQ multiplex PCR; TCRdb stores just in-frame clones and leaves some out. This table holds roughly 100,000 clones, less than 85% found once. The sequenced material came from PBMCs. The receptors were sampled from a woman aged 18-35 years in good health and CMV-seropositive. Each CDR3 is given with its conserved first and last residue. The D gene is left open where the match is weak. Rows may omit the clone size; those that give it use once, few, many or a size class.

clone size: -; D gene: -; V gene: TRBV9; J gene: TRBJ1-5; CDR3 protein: CASTQFGGAHQPQHF; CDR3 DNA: TGTGCCAGCACCCAGTTCGGGGGGGCGCATCAGCCCCAGCATTTT
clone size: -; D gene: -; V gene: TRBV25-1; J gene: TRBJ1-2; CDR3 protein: CASSEYEGDYGYTF; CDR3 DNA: TGTGCCAGCAGTGAATACGAGGGCGACTATGGCTACACCTTC
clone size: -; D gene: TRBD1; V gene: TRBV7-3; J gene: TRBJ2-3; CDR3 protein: CASSFGTGGGDTQYF; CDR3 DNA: TGTGCCAGCAGCTTTGGGACAGGGGGGGGAGATACGCAGTATTTT
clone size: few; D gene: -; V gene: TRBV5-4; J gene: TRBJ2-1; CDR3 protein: CASSPLSRSVYNEQFF; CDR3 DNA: TGTGCCAGCAGCCCCCTTTCTAGGTCCGTCTACAATGAGCAGTTCTTC
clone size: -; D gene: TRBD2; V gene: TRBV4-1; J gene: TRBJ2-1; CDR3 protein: CASSQDLFGLAGVGEQFF; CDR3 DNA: TGCGCCAGCAGCCAAGATCTGTTCGGACTAGCGGGAGTAGGGGAGCAGTTCTTC
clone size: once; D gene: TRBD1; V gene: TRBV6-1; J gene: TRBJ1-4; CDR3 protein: CASSVGTAQKLFF; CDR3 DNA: TGTGCCAGCAGTGTAGGGACAGCTCAAAAACTGTTTTTT
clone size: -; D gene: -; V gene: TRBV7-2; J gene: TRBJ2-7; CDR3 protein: CASSLPGVRYEQYF; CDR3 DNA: TGTGCCAGCAGCTTACCGGGGGTTAGATACGAGCAGTACTTC
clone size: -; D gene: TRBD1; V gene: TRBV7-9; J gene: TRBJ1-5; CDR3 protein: CASSPGQGNGNQPQHF; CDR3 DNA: TGTGCCAGCAGCCCGGGACAGGGGAACGGCAATCAGCCCCAGCATTTT
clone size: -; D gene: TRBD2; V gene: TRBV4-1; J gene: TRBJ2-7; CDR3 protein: CASSHRTSGSYEQYF; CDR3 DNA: TGCGCCAGCAGCCATAGGACTAGCGGCTCCTACGAGCAGTACTTC
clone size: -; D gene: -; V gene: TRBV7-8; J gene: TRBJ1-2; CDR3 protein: CASSLSNSFYGYTF; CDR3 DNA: TGTGCCAGCAGCTTAAGTAACAGCTTCTATGGCTACACCTTC
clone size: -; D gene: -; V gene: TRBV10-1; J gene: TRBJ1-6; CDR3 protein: CASSAGGNNSPLHF; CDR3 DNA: TGCGCCAGCAGTGCCGGAGGAAATAATTCACCCCTCCACTTT
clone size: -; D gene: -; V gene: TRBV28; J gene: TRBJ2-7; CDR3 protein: CASSLGVSYEQYF; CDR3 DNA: TGTGCCAGCAGTTTGGGAGTCTCCTACGAGCAGTACTTC
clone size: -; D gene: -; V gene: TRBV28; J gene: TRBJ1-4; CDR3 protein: CASSSRANEKLFF; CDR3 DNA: TGTGCCAGCAGTAGCCGCGCTAATGAAAAACTGTTTTTT
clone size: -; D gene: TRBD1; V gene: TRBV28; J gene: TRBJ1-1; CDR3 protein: CASSTYRGLNTEAFF; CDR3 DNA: TGTGCCAGCAGTACCTACAGGGGGCTGAACACTGAAGCTTTCTTT
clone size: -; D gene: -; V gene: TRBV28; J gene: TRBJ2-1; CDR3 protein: CASSPPGTQYNEQFF; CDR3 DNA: TGTGCCAGCAGTCCCCCCGGGACTCAGTACAATGAGCAGTTCTTC
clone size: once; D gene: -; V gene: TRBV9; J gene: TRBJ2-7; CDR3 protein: CASSVEQETYEQYF; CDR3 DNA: TGTGCCAGCAGCGTTGAACAGGAAACCTACGAGCAGTACTTC
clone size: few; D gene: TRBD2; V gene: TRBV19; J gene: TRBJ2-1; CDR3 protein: CASGAWGGLEENEQFF; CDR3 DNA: TGTGCCAGTGGGGCCTGGGGAGGACTAGAAGAGAATGAGCAGTTCTTC
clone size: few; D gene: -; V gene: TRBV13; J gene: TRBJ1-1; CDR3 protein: CASSSRDTMNTEAFF; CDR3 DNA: TGTGCCAGCAGCTCCCGGGACACCATGAACACTGAAGCTTTCTTT
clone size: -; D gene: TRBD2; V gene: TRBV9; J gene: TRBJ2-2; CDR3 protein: CASSIVVLAANTGELFF; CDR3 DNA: TGTGCCAGCAGCATCGTAGTCCTAGCGGCCAACACCGGGGAGCTGTTTTTT
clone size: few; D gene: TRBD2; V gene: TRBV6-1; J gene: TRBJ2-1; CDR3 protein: CASSGTSGSYNEQFF; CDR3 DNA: TGTGCCAGCAGCGGGACTAGCGGATCCTACAATGAGCAGTTCTTC
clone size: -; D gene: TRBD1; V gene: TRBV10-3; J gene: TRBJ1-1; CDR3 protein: CAIRTGGEGTEAFF; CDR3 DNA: TGTGCCATCAGGACAGGGGGAGAGGGTACTGAAGCTTTCTTT
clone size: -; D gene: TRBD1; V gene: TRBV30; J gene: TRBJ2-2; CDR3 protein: CAWGTGIITGELFF; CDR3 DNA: TGTGCCTGGGGGACAGGAATAATCACCGGGGAGCTGTTTTTT
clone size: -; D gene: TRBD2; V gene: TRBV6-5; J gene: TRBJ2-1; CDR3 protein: CASSSRTSGRGHEQFF; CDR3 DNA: TGTGCCAGCAGTTCTAGGACTAGCGGGAGAGGGCATGAGCAGTTCTTC
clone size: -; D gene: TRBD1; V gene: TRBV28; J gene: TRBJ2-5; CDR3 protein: CASSSAGGGETQYF; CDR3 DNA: TGTGCCAGCAGTTCTGCAGGGGGCGGAGAGACCCAGTACTTC
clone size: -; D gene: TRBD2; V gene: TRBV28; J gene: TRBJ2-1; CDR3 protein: CASSLFIGGGGEQFF; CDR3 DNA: TGTGCCAGCAGTTTATTTATCGGGGGGGGCGGCGAGCAGTTCTTC
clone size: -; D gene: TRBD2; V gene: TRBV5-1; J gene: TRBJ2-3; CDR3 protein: CASSLIAGGPTDTQYF; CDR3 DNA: TGCGCCAGCAGCTTAATAGCGGGAGGGCCGACAGATACGCAGTATTTT
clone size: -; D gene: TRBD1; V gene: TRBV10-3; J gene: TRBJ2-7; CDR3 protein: CAISEPLKGASYEQYF; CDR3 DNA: TGTGCCATCAGTGAACCCCTTAAGGGGGCTTCCTACGAGCAGTACTTC
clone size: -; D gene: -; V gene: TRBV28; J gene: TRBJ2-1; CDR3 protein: CASSLDQGRVDNEQFF; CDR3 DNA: TGTGCCAGCAGCCTAGACCAGGGGCGTGTCGACAATGAGCAGTTCTTC
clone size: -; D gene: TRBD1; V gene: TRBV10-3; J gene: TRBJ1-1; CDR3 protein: CAIRGQGMNTEAFF; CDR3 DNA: TGTGCCATCAGAGGACAGGGCATGAACACTGAAGCTTTCTTT
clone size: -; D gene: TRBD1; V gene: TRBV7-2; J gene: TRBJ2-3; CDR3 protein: CASSRGDRGSTDTQYF; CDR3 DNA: TGTGCCAGCAGCCGAGGGGACAGGGGGAGCACAGATACGCAGTATTTT
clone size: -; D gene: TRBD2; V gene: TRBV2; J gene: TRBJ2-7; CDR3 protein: CASASGRAREQYF; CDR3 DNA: TGTGCCAGCGCTAGCGGGAGGGCCCGGGAGCAGTACTTC
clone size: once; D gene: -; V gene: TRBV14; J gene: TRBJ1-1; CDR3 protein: CASSQERAFF; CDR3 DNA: TGTGCCAGCAGCCAAGAGAGGGCTTTCTTT
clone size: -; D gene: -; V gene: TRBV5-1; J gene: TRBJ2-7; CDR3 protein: CASSLPGAYEQYF; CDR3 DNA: TGCGCCAGCAGCTTGCCGGGGGCCTACGAGCAGTACTTC
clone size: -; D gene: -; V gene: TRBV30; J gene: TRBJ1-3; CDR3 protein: CAWSDRSSGSTIYF; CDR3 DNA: TGTGCCTGGAGTGATAGGAGTTCTGGAAGCACCATATATTTT
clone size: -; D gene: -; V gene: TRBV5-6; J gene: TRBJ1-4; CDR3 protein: CASSPGGAATNEKLFF; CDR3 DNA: TGTGCCAGCAGCCCTGGCGGGGCTGCAACTAATGAAAAACTGTTTTTT
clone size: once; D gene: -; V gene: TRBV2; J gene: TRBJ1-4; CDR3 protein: CASSESAGLYEKLFF; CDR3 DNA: TGTGCCAGCAGTGAGTCGGCAGGGTTATATGAAAAACTGTTTTTT
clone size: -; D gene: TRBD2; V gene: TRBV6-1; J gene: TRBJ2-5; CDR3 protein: CASSEALGTSGEEQYF; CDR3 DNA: TGTGCCAGCAGTGAAGCGTTGGGGACTAGCGGAGAGGAGCAGTACTTC
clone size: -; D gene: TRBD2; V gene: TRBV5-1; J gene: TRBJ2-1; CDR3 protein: CASSAGTSGYNEQFF; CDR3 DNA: TGCGCCAGCAGCGCCGGGACTAGCGGTTACAATGAGCAGTTCTTC
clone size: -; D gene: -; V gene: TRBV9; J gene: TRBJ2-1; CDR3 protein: CASSVAGWSYNEQFF; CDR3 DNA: TGTGCCAGCAGCGTAGCAGGGTGGTCCTACAATGAGCAGTTCTTC
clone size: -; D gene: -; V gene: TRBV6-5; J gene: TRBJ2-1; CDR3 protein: CASSSERDEQFF; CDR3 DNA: TGTGCCAGCAGTTCTGAGCGCGATGAGCAGTTCTTC
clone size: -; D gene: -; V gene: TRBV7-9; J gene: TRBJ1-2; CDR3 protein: CASSPRVGGEGVGNGYTF; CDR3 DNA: TGTGCCAGCAGCCCCCGTGTTGGGGGGGAGGGTGTAGGAAATGGCTACACCTTC
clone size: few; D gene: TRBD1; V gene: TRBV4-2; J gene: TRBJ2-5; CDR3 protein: CASSQDNRGETQYF; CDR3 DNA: TGTGCCAGCAGCCAAGATAACAGGGGTGAGACCCAGTACTTC
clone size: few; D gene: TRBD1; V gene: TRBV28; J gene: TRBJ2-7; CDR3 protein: CASSLQGYQQYF; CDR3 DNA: TGTGCCAGCAGTCTACAGGGGTATCAGCAGTACTTC
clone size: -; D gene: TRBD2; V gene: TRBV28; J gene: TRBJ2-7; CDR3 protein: CASSFLAESSYEQYF; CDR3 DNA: TGTGCCAGCAGTTTCCTAGCGGAGAGCTCCTACGAGCAGTACTTC
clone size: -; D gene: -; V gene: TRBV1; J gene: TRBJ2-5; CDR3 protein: CTSSHLRGLAGDQETQYF; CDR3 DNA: TGCACCAGCAGCCACTTGAGGGGACTAGCGGGAGACCAAGAGACCCAGTACTTC
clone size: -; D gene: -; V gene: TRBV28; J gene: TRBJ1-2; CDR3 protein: CASSLTTRNYGYTF; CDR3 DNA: TGTGCCAGCAGTTTGACAACCCGTAACTATGGCTACACCTTC
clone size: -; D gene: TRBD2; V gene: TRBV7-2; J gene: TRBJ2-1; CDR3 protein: CASSPGTSGNEQFF; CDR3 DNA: TGTGCCAGCAGCCCGGGGACTAGCGGGAATGAGCAGTTCTTC
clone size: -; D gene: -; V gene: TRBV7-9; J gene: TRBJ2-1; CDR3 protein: CASSPRLVSYNEQFF; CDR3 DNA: TGTGCCAGCAGCCCCAGACTAGTTTCCTACAATGAGCAGTTCTTC
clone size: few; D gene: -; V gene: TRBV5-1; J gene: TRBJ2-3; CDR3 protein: CASSFRGSTDTQYF; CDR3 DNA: TGCGCCAGCAGTTTCCGCGGTAGCACAGATACGCAGTATTTT
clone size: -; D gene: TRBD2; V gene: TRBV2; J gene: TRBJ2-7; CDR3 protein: CASRSSGRVLLSYEQYF; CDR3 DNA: TGTGCCAGCAGATCCAGCGGGAGGGTCCTTCTTTCCTACGAGCAGTACTTC
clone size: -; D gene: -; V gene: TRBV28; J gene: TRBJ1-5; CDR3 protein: CASSFGQGMKPQHF; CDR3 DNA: TGTGCCAGCAGTTTTGGCCAGGGTATGAAGCCCCAGCATTTT
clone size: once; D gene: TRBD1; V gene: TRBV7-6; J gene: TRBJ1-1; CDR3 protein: CASSLLGTAENTEAFF; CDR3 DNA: TGTGCCAGCAGCTTACTTGGGACAGCGGAGAACACTGAAGCTTTCTTT
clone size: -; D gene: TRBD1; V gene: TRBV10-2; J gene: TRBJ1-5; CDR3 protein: CASSGQGDNQPQHF; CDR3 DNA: TGCGCCAGCAGTGGACAGGGAGATAATCAGCCCCAGCATTTT
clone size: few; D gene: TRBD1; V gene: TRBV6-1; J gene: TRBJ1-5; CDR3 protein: CASSTGVVNQPQHF; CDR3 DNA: TGTGCCAGCAGCACAGGGGTGGTCAATCAGCCCCAGCATTTT